Listed below are T cell receptor beta chains from one sample, sequenced in a study of blood T cell repertoires in COVID-19. The assay was immunoSEQ multiplex PCR, and TCRdb's table has in-frame clones only and misses some. This sample has a few hundred thousand clones, with about 86% found just once. Sequencing used peripheral blood. These receptors were obtained from a woman aged 25 to 39 who had recovered from COVID-19. CDR3s include the opening cysteine and the closing phenylalanine or tryptophan. Each record gives: V gene, J gene, D gene, clone size, CDR3 protein, CDR3 DNA. A D gene is named only where the DNA matches it firmly. The size entry is marked missing in some rows and otherwise reads once, few, many or a size class.

V gene: TRBV27
J gene: TRBJ1-6
D gene: .
clone size: .
CDR3 protein: CASSVQGASRNSPLHF
CDR3 DNA: TGTGCCAGCAGCGTACAGGGAGCTTCTCGGAATTCACCCCTCCACTTT

V gene: TRBV11-2
J gene: TRBJ2-7
D gene: .
clone size: .
CDR3 protein: CASSFPGTHYEQYF
CDR3 DNA: TGTGCCAGCAGCTTTCCGGGAACCCACTACGAGCAGTACTTC

V gene: TRBV5-5
J gene: TRBJ1-5
D gene: TRBD1
clone size: .
CDR3 protein: CASSLGTGTHSNQPQHF
CDR3 DNA: TGTGCCAGCAGCTTAGGGACAGGGACCCATAGCAATCAGCCCCAGCATTTT

V gene: TRBV6-5
J gene: TRBJ2-2
D gene: TRBD2
clone size: .
CDR3 protein: CASSRGRGTGELFF
CDR3 DNA: TGTGCCAGCAGCCGCGGGAGAGGAACCGGGGAGCTGTTTTTT

V gene: TRBV28
J gene: TRBJ2-3
D gene: .
clone size: once
CDR3 protein: CASSLPSLGDSQDTQYF
CDR3 DNA: TGTGCCAGCAGTTTACCGTCTTTGGGGGACTCGCAGGATACGCAGTATTTT

V gene: TRBV27
J gene: TRBJ1-1
D gene: .
clone size: .
CDR3 protein: CASSSPGQNTEAFF
CDR3 DNA: TGTGCCAGCAGTTCGCCGGGACAGAACACTGAAGCTTTCTTT

V gene: TRBV4-1
J gene: TRBJ2-1
D gene: TRBD1
clone size: .
CDR3 protein: CASSQAPGQGPYNEQFF
CDR3 DNA: TGCGCCAGCAGCCAAGCCCCGGGACAGGGACCCTACAATGAGCAGTTCTTC

V gene: TRBV6-5
J gene: TRBJ1-5
D gene: .
clone size: .
CDR3 protein: CASSYGGNSNQPQHF
CDR3 DNA: TGTGCCAGCAGTTACGGGGGGAATAGCAATCAGCCCCAGCATTTT

V gene: TRBV4-1
J gene: TRBJ2-1
D gene: .
clone size: .
CDR3 protein: CASSQDKWASVGYEQFF
CDR3 DNA: TGCGCCAGCAGCCAAGATAAGTGGGCTAGCGTAGGCTATGAGCAGTTCTTC

V gene: TRBV27
J gene: TRBJ2-7
D gene: TRBD2
clone size: .
CDR3 protein: CASSSGLAGRQYF
CDR3 DNA: TGTGCCAGCAGTTCCGGACTAGCGGGAAGGCAGTACTTC

V gene: TRBV11-1
J gene: TRBJ2-7
D gene: TRBD2
clone size: .
CDR3 protein: CASSGRREGVYEQYF
CDR3 DNA: TGTGCCAGCAGCGGACGCCGGGAGGGAGTCTACGAGCAGTACTTC

V gene: TRBV11-2
J gene: TRBJ1-2
D gene: .
clone size: few
CDR3 protein: CASSLIGYRGYTF
CDR3 DNA: TGTGCCAGCAGCTTGATCGGGTATCGTGGCTACACCTTC

V gene: TRBV24-1
J gene: TRBJ2-1
D gene: TRBD2
clone size: .
CDR3 protein: CATSDRTSPHEQFF
CDR3 DNA: TGTGCCACCAGTGACCGGACTAGCCCCCATGAGCAGTTCTTC

V gene: TRBV7-9
J gene: TRBJ2-1
D gene: TRBD2
clone size: .
CDR3 protein: CASSLGTSGIGDEQFF
CDR3 DNA: TGTGCCAGCAGCTTAGGGACTAGCGGGATAGGGGATGAGCAGTTCTTC

V gene: TRBV10-3
J gene: TRBJ1-2
D gene: TRBD1
clone size: .
CDR3 protein: CAISVGTGNGYTF
CDR3 DNA: TGTGCCATCAGTGTGGGGACAGGGAATGGCTACACCTTC

V gene: TRBV27
J gene: TRBJ2-3
D gene: .
clone size: .
CDR3 protein: CASSLGDFRMADTQYF
CDR3 DNA: TGTGCCAGCAGTTTAGGGGACTTTAGAATGGCAGATACGCAGTATTTT

V gene: TRBV9
J gene: TRBJ2-5
D gene: TRBD2
clone size: .
CDR3 protein: CASSVGVIGRETPGAQYF
CDR3 DNA: TGTGCCAGCAGCGTAGGCGTGATCGGGCGGGAGACCCCGGGGGCCCAGTACTTC

V gene: TRBV3-1/TRBV3-2
J gene: TRBJ1-5
D gene: .
clone size: .
CDR3 protein: CASSQGVAVLRNQPQHF
CDR3 DNA: TGTGCCAGCAGCCAAGGGGTCGCGGTTTTGCGCAATCAGCCCCAGCATTTT

V gene: TRBV6-5
J gene: TRBJ1-1
D gene: .
clone size: .
CDR3 protein: CASRTVFEAFF
CDR3 DNA: TGTGCCAGCAGGACAGTATTTGAAGCTTTCTTT

V gene: TRBV14
J gene: TRBJ1-1
D gene: .
clone size: .
CDR3 protein: CASSLLEGEGNTEAFF
CDR3 DNA: TGTGCCAGCAGCCTCTTGGAGGGGGAGGGGAACACTGAAGCTTTCTTT

V gene: TRBV19
J gene: TRBJ2-1
D gene: TRBD2
clone size: .
CDR3 protein: CASSIRLAGESSYNEQFF
CDR3 DNA: TGTGCCAGTAGTATTAGGCTAGCGGGAGAGTCCTCCTACAATGAGCAGTTCTTC

V gene: TRBV14
J gene: TRBJ1-2
D gene: .
clone size: .
CDR3 protein: CASAQQADYGYTF
CDR3 DNA: TGTGCCAGCGCCCAACAGGCTGACTATGGCTACACCTTC

V gene: TRBV19
J gene: TRBJ1-5
D gene: TRBD1
clone size: .
CDR3 protein: CASSAGTVYSNQPQHF
CDR3 DNA: TGTGCCAGTAGTGCAGGGACAGTGTATAGCAATCAGCCCCAGCATTTT

V gene: TRBV7-8
J gene: TRBJ2-5
D gene: .
clone size: .
CDR3 protein: CASSLLQAALGTQYF
CDR3 DNA: TGTGCCAGCAGCTTACTTCAGGCCGCCCTGGGGACCCAGTACTTC

V gene: TRBV30
J gene: TRBJ1-1
D gene: .
clone size: .
CDR3 protein: CAWSDGNTEAFF
CDR3 DNA: TGTGCCTGGAGTGACGGGAACACTGAAGCTTTCTTT

V gene: TRBV6-5
J gene: TRBJ2-5
D gene: .
clone size: .
CDR3 protein: CASSYSTGSETQYF
CDR3 DNA: TGTGCCAGCAGTTACTCGACGGGGAGCGAGACCCAGTACTTC

V gene: TRBV23-1
J gene: TRBJ2-5
D gene: TRBD2
clone size: .
CDR3 protein: CASSQTLAGGPCQETQYF
CDR3 DNA: TGCGCCAGCAGTCAAACACTAGCGGGAGGGCCATGCCAAGAGACCCAGTACTTC

V gene: TRBV27
J gene: TRBJ2-7
D gene: .
clone size: .
CDR3 protein: CASSLAAVSSYEQYF
CDR3 DNA: TGTGCCAGCAGTTTGGCCGCCGTCAGCTCCTACGAGCAGTACTTC

V gene: TRBV11-2
J gene: TRBJ2-7
D gene: TRBD1
clone size: .
CDR3 protein: CASSGTADYEQYF
CDR3 DNA: TGTGCCAGCAGCGGGACAGCTGACTACGAGCAGTACTTC

V gene: TRBV6-5
J gene: TRBJ1-5
D gene: TRBD1
clone size: .
CDR3 protein: CASSYTGDGNQPQHF
CDR3 DNA: TGTGCCAGCAGTTACACAGGGGATGGCAATCAGCCCCAGCATTTT

V gene: TRBV6-5
J gene: TRBJ2-1
D gene: TRBD2
clone size: .
CDR3 protein: CASSYGGLAGVDEQFF
CDR3 DNA: TGTGCCAGCAGTTACGGGGGACTAGCGGGAGTAGATGAGCAGTTCTTC

V gene: TRBV30
J gene: TRBJ2-3
D gene: .
clone size: .
CDR3 protein: CAWNWDSRTDTQYF
CDR3 DNA: TGTGCCTGGAACTGGGACTCCCGCACAGATACGCAGTATTTT

V gene: TRBV6-5
J gene: TRBJ2-5
D gene: TRBD1
clone size: .
CDR3 protein: CAGTTGGLETQYF
CDR3 DNA: TGTGCCGGAACTACAGGGGGCTTGGAGACCCAGTACTTC

V gene: TRBV10-1
J gene: TRBJ2-4
D gene: TRBD2
clone size: .
CDR3 protein: CASSTGTSGEDIQYF
CDR3 DNA: TGCGCCAGCAGTACCGGGACTAGCGGTGAAGACATTCAGTACTTC

V gene: TRBV3-1/TRBV3-2
J gene: TRBJ1-6
D gene: TRBD1
clone size: .
CDR3 protein: CASSQGQGGSPLHF
CDR3 DNA: TGTGCCAGCAGCCAGGGACAGGGAGGCTCACCCCTCCACTTT

V gene: TRBV3-1/TRBV3-2
J gene: TRBJ2-2
D gene: TRBD2
clone size: .
CDR3 protein: CASSHRLAGAIPANTGELFF
CDR3 DNA: TGTGCCAGCAGCCACCGACTAGCGGGAGCTATACCAGCGAACACCGGGGAGCTGTTTTTT

V gene: TRBV3-1/TRBV3-2
J gene: TRBJ2-7
D gene: TRBD2
clone size: .
CDR3 protein: CASSQGLAGNSYEQYF
CDR3 DNA: TGTGCCAGCAGCCAAGGACTAGCGGGTAACTCCTACGAGCAGTACTTC

V gene: TRBV28
J gene: TRBJ2-7
D gene: TRBD1
clone size: .
CDR3 protein: CASSPPGTGSYEQYF
CDR3 DNA: TGTGCCAGCAGTCCCCCCGGGACAGGGAGTTACGAGCAGTACTTC

V gene: TRBV6-5
J gene: TRBJ2-5
D gene: .
clone size: .
CDR3 protein: CASSYLADPGETQYF
CDR3 DNA: TGTGCCAGCAGTTATTTAGCGGATCCGGGGGAGACCCAGTACTTC

V gene: TRBV6-5
J gene: TRBJ2-7
D gene: .
clone size: once
CDR3 protein: CASMGTSYEQYF
CDR3 DNA: TGTGCCAGCATGGGGACTTCCTACGAGCAGTACTTC

V gene: TRBV11-2
J gene: TRBJ1-3
D gene: .
clone size: .
CDR3 protein: CASSPGGGTGSGNTIYF
CDR3 DNA: TGTGCCAGCAGCCCCGGCGGGGGGACGGGGTCTGGAAACACCATATATTTT

V gene: TRBV28
J gene: TRBJ2-5
D gene: TRBD2
clone size: once
CDR3 protein: CASDGLAGKETQYF
CDR3 DNA: TGTGCCAGCGACGGACTAGCGGGAAAAGAGACCCAGTACTTC

V gene: TRBV28
J gene: TRBJ1-4
D gene: .
clone size: .
CDR3 protein: CASSSGRRLATNEKLFF
CDR3 DNA: TGTGCCAGCAGTTCCGGACGGAGGTTAGCAACTAATGAAAAACTGTTTTTT

V gene: TRBV27
J gene: TRBJ2-1
D gene: TRBD2
clone size: .
CDR3 protein: CASRGTSGSFSYNEQFF
CDR3 DNA: TGTGCCAGCAGGGGGACTAGCGGGAGTTTTTCCTACAATGAGCAGTTCTTC

V gene: TRBV5-6
J gene: TRBJ2-2
D gene: .
clone size: .
CDR3 protein: CASSLYRGRAGELFF
CDR3 DNA: TGTGCCAGCAGCTTGTACAGGGGGAGGGCCGGGGAGCTGTTTTTT

V gene: TRBV21-1
J gene: TRBJ1-2
D gene: .
clone size: .
CDR3 protein: CASSKATGEAGYGYTF
CDR3 DNA: TGTGCCAGCAGCAAAGCTACAGGGGAGGCGGGCTATGGCTACACCTTC

V gene: TRBV28
J gene: TRBJ2-4
D gene: .
clone size: .
CDR3 protein: CATWRQEAKNIQYF
CDR3 DNA: TGTGCCACCTGGAGGCAGGAAGCCAAAAACATTCAGTACTTC

V gene: TRBV9
J gene: TRBJ2-4
D gene: .
clone size: .
CDR3 protein: CASSKTYREHQYF
CDR3 DNA: TGTGCCAGCAGCAAAACTTACAGGGAGCATCAGTACTTC

V gene: TRBV4-1
J gene: TRBJ2-6
D gene: TRBD1
clone size: .
CDR3 protein: CASSLRTGGSGANVLTF
CDR3 DNA: TGCGCCAGCAGCCTCCGGACAGGGGGATCTGGGGCCAACGTCCTGACTTTC

V gene: TRBV5-1
J gene: TRBJ2-6
D gene: .
clone size: .
CDR3 protein: CASTKISLWRASGANVLTF
CDR3 DNA: TGCGCCAGCACTAAAATAAGCTTGTGGAGGGCCTCTGGGGCCAACGTCCTGACTTTC

V gene: TRBV21-1
J gene: TRBJ1-1
D gene: .
clone size: .
CDR3 protein: CASSNRDRVNTEAFF
CDR3 DNA: TGTGCCAGCAGCAACCGGGACAGGGTGAACACTGAAGCTTTCTTT

V gene: TRBV9
J gene: TRBJ1-3
D gene: .
clone size: once
CDR3 protein: CASSVGQSGNTIYF
CDR3 DNA: TGTGCCAGCAGCGTAGGACAGTCTGGAAACACCATATATTTT

V gene: TRBV5-4
J gene: TRBJ2-2
D gene: .
clone size: once
CDR3 protein: CASSSDPGANTGELFF
CDR3 DNA: TGTGCCAGCAGCTCAGATCCGGGGGCGAACACCGGGGAGCTGTTTTTT